The next 8 T cell receptor beta chains were all read from a single sample in a study of blood T cell repertoires in COVID-19. Generated by immunoSEQ multiplex PCR, the TCRdb table keeps only in-frame clones and is missing some. The table records some 330,000 clones, more than 90% of them present only once. The sequenced material came from PBMCs or T cells enriched from blood (not recorded which). Source of these receptors: a woman under 40 who had recovered from COVID-19.

The chain recombines TRBV30 with TRBJ1-5; 7 bases fit TRBD1. J gave up 3 bases and V 5 bases, and 4 bases lay outside the gene matches. Germline-derived CDR1 and CDR2 are GTSNPN and SVGIG (reference sequence). The CDR3 is made up of 13 amino acids. CDR3 amino acids: CAWDRAHNQPQHF. CDR3 bases: TGTGCCTGGGACAGGGCCCACAATCAGCCCCAGCATTTT.

The J gene is TRBJ1-1, the V gene TRBV29-1; TRBD1 agrees at 8 bases. Per the germline V gene, CDR1 is SQVTM and CDR2 is ANQGSEA. With V trimmed by 7 bases and J by 6 bases, 7 bases remained unmatched. The CDR3 has 12 residues. DNA of the CDR3: TGCAGCGGAAGACAGGGGTATGCTGAAGCTTTCTTT. Translation gives CSGRQGYAEAFF.

CDR3 bases: TGTGCCAGCACTCCGTCTCGGGTTACGATGTACGAGCAGTACTTC. The encoded protein is CASTPSRVTMYEQYF. This rearrangement joins TRBV28 to TRBJ2-7; no definite D call. V gave up 7 bases and J gave up 4 bases, with 20 bases separating them. This CDR3 contains 15 residues. CDR1 is MDHEN, CDR2 SYDVKM, per germline.

The J gene is TRBJ2-7, the V gene TRBV6-1; tentative D call: TRBD1 (5 bases). Germline assignment: CDR1 MNHNS and CDR2 SASEGT. Trimming removed 4 bases from V and 2 bases from J, with 21 bases in between. The CDR3 is 17 amino acids. CDR3 region: CASSVQFRTPETYEQYF. CDR3 DNA: TGTGCCAGCAGTGTTCAGTTTAGGACACCAGAGACCTACGAGCAGTACTTC.

The rearrangement joins TRBV29-1 to TRBJ1-1; 9 bases are shared with TRBD1. CDR3 size: 14 residues. Germline lookup yields CDR1 SQVTM and CDR2 ANQGSEA. With 3 bases clipped from V and 3 bases from J, the junction kept 5 bases outside the gene matches. CDR3 DNA sequence: TGCAGCGTTGATCGTGACAGGGGGGACACTGAAGCTTTCTTT. Its protein product is CSVDRDRGDTEAFF.

V usage is TRBV4-2 and J usage is TRBJ2-7; 9 bases match TRBD2. The CDR3 loop spans 15 amino acids. V was clipped by 2 bases and J by 3 bases; unmatched bases: 5. Per germline, CDR1 LGHNA and CDR2 YNFKEQ. This chain's CDR3 is CASSQRSGGNYEQYF. The CDR3 DNA reads TGTGCCAGCAGCCAACGGAGCGGGGGGAACTACGAGCAGTACTTC.

The chain is built from TRBV9 and TRBJ2-7; no reliable D call. The V end lost 1 base, the J end lost 0 bases, and 11 bases lay between the germline ends. Germline V CDR1 and CDR2: SGDLS, YYNGEE. The CDR3 spans 15 residues. CDR3 sequence reads: CASSVNSHFSYEQYF. The CDR3 DNA follows: TGTGCCAGCAGCGTAAACTCCCACTTCTCCTACGAGCAGTACTTC.

This rearrangement joins TRBV3-1 (or the pseudogene TRBV3-2) to TRBJ1-4, with 7 bases lining up with TRBD1. This CDR3 spans 14 amino acids. J was trimmed by 8 bases and V by 3 bases; bases with no gene match: 6. CDR1 is LGHDT, CDR2 YNNKEL, per germline (reference sequence). CDR3: CASSQPLQGEKLFF. The CDR3 DNA is TGTGCCAGCAGCCAGCCCCTACAGGGGGAAAAACTGTTTTTT.